Each of the 22 T cell receptor beta chains below was sequenced from the same sample in a study of cytomegalovirus exposure and HLA in healthy donors. The PCR contained 60 Vbeta and 13 Jbeta primers. Sequencing was performed with immunoSEQ multiplex PCR; in TCRdb, only in-frame clones are kept and a portion is missing. This sample has some 140,000 clones, with around nine tenths found just once. The sample consisted of PBMCs. The receptors originated from a woman aged 30 to 39 in good health and CMV-seronegative.

The V gene is TRBV7-9, the J gene TRBJ1-1; D is perhaps TRBD1 (6 bases). Trimming cost V 1 base and J 0 bases, with 12 bases left between them. The V gene's germline CDR1 is SEHNR and CDR2 FQNEAQ (reference sequence). The CDR3 has 16 residues. In DNA form, the CDR3 reads TGTGCCAGCAGCTTAGAGGGGGGGAGATTGAACACTGAAGCTTTCTTT. Its protein is CASSLEGGRLNTEAFF.

This clone is a singleton in its sample. The gene calls are TRBV4-3 and TRBJ2-3; 16 nucleotides agree with TRBD2. With V trimmed by 1 base and J by 5 bases, 9 bases remained unmatched. Germline V gene sequence: CDR1 LGHNA, CDR2 YSLEER. This CDR3 has 19 residues. CDR3 bases: TGCGCCAGCAGCCAAGTATGGAGGGGACTAGCGGGAGGGAGAGATACGCAGTATTTT. Its translation: CASSQVWRGLAGGRDTQYF.

This sequence joins TRBV29-1 and TRBJ1-1, with 7 bases matching TRBD1. The CDR3 is 13 amino acids. Germline V gives CDR1 SQVTM, CDR2 ANQGSEA. The junction had 4 bases not matched to a gene; V was cut back by 5 bases and J by 1 base. The CDR3 is CSVNRGENTEAFF. In DNA form, the CDR3 reads TGCAGCGTTAACAGGGGAGAGAACACTGAAGCTTTCTTT.

The chain recombines TRBV29-1 with TRBJ1-2; 8 nucleotides align to TRBD1. This CDR3 has 16 amino acids. Germline V gives CDR1 SQVTM, CDR2 ANQGSEA. J gave up 5 bases and V 0 bases, and 11 bases lay outside the gene matches. CDR3 protein: CSVEDWGQGAGYGYTF. Written as DNA, the CDR3 is TGCAGCGTTGAAGATTGGGGCCAGGGGGCTGGATATGGCTACACCTTC.

The chain joins TRBV7-3 to TRBJ2-1, with 10 nucleotides matching TRBD2. The CDR3 totals 16 residues. V gave up 3 bases and J gave up 2 bases; unmatched junction bases: 4. Germline-derived CDR1 and CDR2 are SGHTA and FQGTGA. CDR3 DNA sequence: TGTGCCAGCAGCTTGGGTAGCGGGAGGACCTACAATGAGCAGTTCTTC. Protein product: CASSLGSGRTYNEQFF.

The J gene is TRBJ2-4, the V gene TRBV5-1; 9 nucleotides agree with TRBD1. CDR1 and CDR2 (germline): SGHRS, YFSETQ. The CDR3 is made up of 16 amino acids. J gave up 1 base and V 3 bases, and 5 bases lay outside the gene matches. The CDR3 DNA reads as TGCGCCAGCAGCTGGGGGACAGGGCGGGCCAAAAACATTCAGTACTTC. This sequence encodes CASSWGTGRAKNIQYF.

The rearrangement uses TRBV28 and TRBJ1-1; TRBD1 is a possible D gene (5 bases). This CDR3 has 16 amino acids. Germline CDR1 reads MDHEN; CDR2 reads SYDVKM. V was shortened by 3 bases and J by 7 bases, with 21 bases between the two germline ends. CDR3 coding DNA: TGTGCCAGCAGTTTGTTCGGGGGTTTGATTTCGAGTGAAGCTTTCTTT. It codes for CASSLFGGLISSEAFF.

The V and J genes are TRBV30 and TRBJ1-3; D unresolved. CDR3 length equals 13 residues. Germline values: CDR1 GTSNPN, CDR2 SVGIG (reference sequence). V gave up 4 bases and J gave up 1 base, with 8 bases separating them. CDR3 DNA sequence: TGTGCCTGGACCCAGAGGTCTGGAAACACCATATATTTT. Translated: CAWTQRSGNTIYF.

The rearrangement uses TRBV7-2 and TRBJ2-2; D remains ambiguous. Trimming stripped 5 bases from V and 7 bases from J, with 11 bases between. The CDR3 loop spans 13 amino acids. Germline V gene sequence: CDR1 SGHTA, CDR2 FQGNSA. The CDR3 sequence is CASSPVPIGELFF. The DNA for the CDR3 is TGTGCCAGCAGCCCGGTACCAATCGGGGAGCTGTTTTTT.

The V call is TRBV5-8, the J call TRBJ1-1, with D perhaps TRBD1 (6 bases). The germline gives CDR1 SGHTS, CDR2 YDEGEE. V lost 1 base to trimming and J lost 10 bases, with 23 bases between them. This CDR3 spans 16 amino acids. In nucleotides, the CDR3 is TGTGCCAGCAGCTTGTTAAACAGGGAAATGCTTAGGGGAGCTTTCTTT. Its translation: CASSLLNREMLRGAFF.

The rearrangement uses TRBV5-4 and TRBJ1-1, with 7 bases fitting TRBD1. Trimming removed 4 bases from V and 1 base from J; junction bases left unmatched: 4. Germline values: CDR1 SGHNT, CDR2 YYREEE (reference sequence). The CDR3 extends over 14 amino acids. The CDR3 region has the DNA TGTGCCAGCAGCGGACAGGCAGGGAACACTGAAGCTTTCTTT. Protein: CASSGQAGNTEAFF.

The CDR3: CASSEAASGYEQFF. CDR3 DNA sequence: TGTGCCAGCAGTGAAGCTGCCAGTGGCTATGAGCAGTTCTTC. The chain employs TRBV6-1 and TRBJ2-1; D unresolved. The CDR3 is made up of 14 amino acids. Trimming left V 0 bases short and J 8 bases short, with 11 bases between. CDR1 is MNHNS and CDR2 is SASEGT in the germline V gene.

Note on this clone: Compared with germline, one end of the junction differs, possibly owing to a read error. This chain uses TRBV28 with TRBJ2-7; no firm D call. The CDR3 covers 17 residues. Looked up from germline, CDR1 is MDHEN and CDR2 is SYDVKM. The DNA for the CDR3 is TGTGCCAGCAGTCCCACTTTAAAATCAACCCACTCCTGCGAGCAGTACTTC. It yields the protein CASSPTLKSTHSCEQYF.

V usage is TRBV28 and J usage is TRBJ1-6; D uncertain. There are 13 residues in the CDR3. Trimming removed 7 bases from V and 7 bases from J, with 11 bases in between. Germline-derived CDR1 and CDR2 are MDHEN and SYDVKM. Written as DNA, the CDR3 is TGTGCCAGCAAAGTCAGTCAGAATTCACCCCTCCACTTT. Its translation is CASKVSQNSPLHF.

As concerns this clone: It is likely a read error, because the conserved phenylalanine at the end of the CDR3 is missing. V gene TRBV2 combines with J gene TRBJ1-6; unclear D gene. Trimming pared 3 bases from V and 2 bases from J, leaving 8 bases between. The CDR3 totals 15 residues. Germline CDR1 SNHLY, CDR2 FYNNEI. The CDR3 region is CASSDEVTYNSPLHL. CDR3 in DNA: TGTGCCAGCAGTGACGAGGTCACCTATAATTCACCCCTCCACCTT.

The chain is built from TRBV28 and TRBJ2-3, with D hard to call. The V end lost 5 bases, the J end lost 5 bases, and 5 bases lay between the germline ends. Looked up from germline, CDR1 is MDHEN and CDR2 is SYDVKM. This CDR3 spans 11 amino acids. This CDR3 is CASSRGDTQYF. The CDR3 region has the DNA TGTGCCAGCAGTAGAGGAGATACGCAGTATTTT.

The chain joins TRBV28 to TRBJ2-7, with 8 positions matching TRBD1. The trim removed 6 bases at V and 0 bases at J, leaving 10 bases unmatched. This CDR3 contains 16 residues. From germline, CDR1 is MDHEN and CDR2 SYDVKM. Here the CDR3 DNA reads TGTGCCAGCAGCCCCTTAGACAGGGGCGACTCCTACGAGCAGTACTTC. This sequence encodes CASSPLDRGDSYEQYF.

The rearrangement joins TRBV18 to TRBJ2-7; 7 bases are shared with TRBD1. CDR1 KGHSH and CDR2 LQKENI come from the germline V gene. The CDR3 length is 15 residues. V shed 1 base, J shed 4 bases, and the junction held 7 bases outside the gene matches. The CDR3 loop reads CASSPLKGTAYEQYF. The CDR3 coding sequence is TGTGCCAGCTCACCACTTAAGGGGACAGCGTACGAGCAGTACTTC.

The chain carries TRBV7-8 and TRBJ2-3; 13 nucleotides line up with TRBD2. V shed 5 bases and J 4 bases; nucleotides not matched to a gene: 9. The germline gives CDR1 SGHVS, CDR2 FQNEAQ. The CDR3 has 17 residues. DNA for the CDR3: TGTGCCAGCAGCCTCGAAATACTAGCGGGAGGGTCAGATACGCAGTATTTT. Its protein product is CASSLEILAGGSDTQYF.

The chain recombines TRBV7-9 with TRBJ1-1; D is uncertain. Germline V lookup: CDR1 SEHNR, CDR2 FQNEAQ (reference sequence). The ends were cut back, 2 bases at V and 0 bases at J, with 10 bases in the middle. The CDR3 length is 15 residues. The CDR3 here is CASSLSTGMNTEAFF. CDR3 bases: TGTGCCAGCAGCTTATCCACCGGGATGAACACTGAAGCTTTCTTT.

The V and J genes are TRBV6-1 and TRBJ2-3; 7 bases align to TRBD1. Looked up from germline, CDR1 is MNHNS and CDR2 is SASEGT. V was clipped by 3 bases and J by 2 bases; unmatched bases: 5. This CDR3 is built from 15 residues. The CDR3 sequence is CASSDRGFPTDTQYF. For the CDR3, the DNA is TGTGCCAGCAGTGACAGGGGGTTCCCCACAGATACGCAGTATTTT.

The chain uses TRBV2 and TRBJ2-3; 7 bases line up with TRBD1. This CDR3 spans 14 amino acids. The J segment lost 0 bases and the V segment lost 8 bases, leaving 5 bases of the junction unmatched. Germline CDR1 reads SNHLY; CDR2 reads FYNNEI. CDR3 DNA: TGTGCCAGCGGGAGACAGGGTAGCACAGATACGCAGTATTTT. Protein: CASGRQGSTDTQYF.